Each of the 27 T cell receptor beta chains below was sequenced from the same sample in a study of T-cell memory formation after mild COVID-19. Each CDR3 protein gets one entry after TCRdb re-called the 5' RACE reads with MiXCR. The table lists 500,000 to 550,000 distinct CDR3 sequences, over 20% of them singletons. The source material was PBMCs or a T cell subset sorted from them (not recorded which). The receptor source for this set is an adult woman who had mild COVID-19 (a few samples of this study predate the infection). Cell type and time point are not known.

A few counts support this clonotype. V usage is TRBV12-3 or TRBV12-4 and J usage is TRBJ2-3, with D hard to call. The CDR3 runs to 17 residues. V gave up 6 bases and J gave up 4 bases, with 23 bases separating them. The CDR3 DNA is TGTGCCAGCAGCCCTACAAGTTACGACGGCGGCGCAGATACGCAGTATTTT. It is translated as CASSPTSYDGGADTQYF.

The genes are TRBV2 and TRBJ2-3; 7 nucleotides agree with TRBD2. Germline CDR1 is SNHLY and CDR2 is FYNNEI. The CDR3 consists of 15 residues. With 6 bases clipped from V and 0 bases from J, the junction kept 6 bases outside the gene matches. Here the CDR3 reads CASSVLATSTDTQYF. In nucleotides, the CDR3 is TGTGCCAGCAGCGTACTAGCGACTAGCACAGATACGCAGTATTTT.

DNA of the CDR3: TGTGCCAGCAGCCCTCCTAGCGGGAGAGTGTCCTACGAGCAGTACTTC. It codes for CASSPPSGRVSYEQYF. The chain couples TRBV7-2 to TRBJ2-7; 10 bases are shared with TRBD2. This CDR3 region has 16 residues. The V gene's germline CDR1 is SGHTA and CDR2 FQGNSA. The ends lost 5 bases at V and 1 base at J; junction bases unmatched: 8.

This clonotype was picked up a small number of times. The chain recombines TRBV24-1 with TRBJ2-2, with TRBD1 matching 8 bases. CDR3 size: 15 residues. The V segment lost 7 bases and the J segment 3 bases; nucleotides outside the gene matches: 6. Germline V gives CDR1 KGHDR, CDR2 SFDVKD. The CDR3 nucleotides are TGTGCCACCAGAGCCGGGACAGGAGACACCGGGGAGCTGTTTTTT. Its translation: CATRAGTGDTGELFF.

This clonotype was observed a few times. The genes are TRBV11-1 and TRBJ2-3; D is undetermined. Germline V gene lookup returns CDR1 SGHAT and CDR2 FQDESV (reference sequence). The CDR3 is 13 amino acids. V lost 8 bases and J lost 2, with 11 bases in between. CDR3 sequence: CASQGRHTDTQYF. The DNA for the CDR3 is TGTGCCAGCCAAGGAAGACACACAGATACGCAGTATTTT.

The V gene is TRBV20-1, the J gene TRBJ2-7; D possibly corresponds to TRBD2 (8 bases). The CDR3 runs 15 residues. V was cut by 0 bases and J by 11 bases, with 23 bases left in between. Germline CDR1 and CDR2: DFQATT and SNEGSKA (reference sequence). CDR3 nucleotides: TGCAGTGCTAGAGAGGGGACGACAGGGATCGGGAGGGAGTACTTC. Its translation: CSAREGTTGIGREYF.

This clonotype has just a few counts. This sequence joins TRBV12-3 or TRBV12-4 and TRBJ2-5; 9 nucleotides agree with TRBD2. V gave up 5 bases and J gave up 5 bases; unmatched junction bases: 9. The CDR3 has 15 amino acids. The CDR3 bases are TGTGCCAGCAGTCCTTTAGCGGGAGTTTCGGAGACCCAGTACTTC. This gives the protein CASSPLAGVSETQYF.

The chain employs TRBV2 and TRBJ2-1; 10 positions agree with TRBD2. Germline-derived CDR1 and CDR2 are SNHLY and FYNNEI. The junction had 5 bases not matched to a gene; V was cut back by 7 bases and J by 8 bases. This CDR3 is 13 amino acids long. In DNA form, the CDR3 reads TGTGCCAGCATTCTGGGACTAGCGTATGAGCAGTTCTTC. Amino acids: CASILGLAYEQFF.

The chain couples TRBV14 to TRBJ1-2; D unclear. This CDR3 contains 14 residues. V lost 4 bases, J lost 3 bases, and 12 bases lay in between. CDR1 is SGHDN and CDR2 is FVKESK in the germline V gene. CDR3: CASSLDGVYYGYTF. The CDR3 DNA reads TGTGCCAGCAGCCTGGACGGGGTATACTATGGCTACACCTTC.

This clonotype occurred a few times. In nucleotides, the CDR3 is TGTGCCAGCAGCTTAGGGACTTATGGCCATGAGCAGTTCTTC. Protein product: CASSLGTYGHEQFF. The V gene is TRBV5-6, the J gene TRBJ2-1, with D possibly being TRBD2 (6 bases). Germline V gene lookup returns CDR1 SGHDT and CDR2 YYEEEE. V lost 2 bases to trimming and J lost 8 bases, with 14 bases between them. This CDR3 comprises 14 residues.

This clonotype was seen more than once but under ten times. V gene TRBV4-2 combines with J gene TRBJ1-1, with D uncertain. Germline V gene sequence: CDR1 LGHNA, CDR2 YNFKEQ. The CDR3 is made up of 15 amino acids. With 1 base removed from V and 3 bases from J, the gap between germline ends came to 12 bases. This CDR3 reads CASSQAMGWDTEAFF. CDR3 in DNA: TGTGCCAGCAGCCAAGCCATGGGATGGGACACTGAAGCTTTCTTT.

This chain uses TRBV7-3 with TRBJ2-2; D gene uncertain. This CDR3 has 17 amino acids. Germline V CDR1 and CDR2: SGHTA, FQGTGA. The V gene lost 1 base and the J gene lost 0 bases, with 12 bases spanning the gap. CDR3 nucleotides: TGTGCCAGCAGCTTAAGAACAGTCATAACGAACACCGGGGAGCTGTTTTTT. Translated: CASSLRTVITNTGELFF.

In its sample, this clonotype was seen a few times. This chain joins TRBV12-3 or TRBV12-4 and TRBJ2-1, with 8 nucleotides matching TRBD1. CDR3 length: 15 amino acids. V lost 6 bases and J lost 5; bases outside the gene matches: 9. CDR3: CASSLTGAANNEQFF. In DNA form, the CDR3 reads TGTGCCAGCAGCCTGACAGGGGCGGCGAACAATGAGCAGTTCTTC.

The genes are TRBV6-5 and TRBJ1-1, with no clear D. There are 13 residues in the CDR3. V lost 0 bases to trimming and J lost 3 bases, with 5 bases between them. In germline, CDR1 is MNHEY, CDR2 SVGAGI. This chain's CDR3 is CASSYSPYTEAFF. In DNA form, the CDR3 reads TGTGCCAGCAGTTACTCCCCGTACACTGAAGCTTTCTTT.

This clonotype was seen once. In DNA form, the CDR3 reads TGTGCCAGCAGGCAGCCGGGACTAGCGGGAGAGGAGCAGTTCTTC. The encoded protein is CASRQPGLAGEEQFF. The V gene is TRBV12-3 or TRBV12-4, the J gene TRBJ2-1, with 14 nucleotides matching TRBD2. The CDR3 consists of 15 residues. The V gene end was trimmed by 6 bases and the J gene end by 10 bases; junction bases not matched to a gene: 8.

This clonotype was recorded a few times. V is TRBV5-1 and J is TRBJ2-5; D gene uncertain. Germline CDR1 reads SGHRS; CDR2 reads YFSETQ. There are 12 residues in the CDR3. Trimming left V 5 bases short and J 2 bases short, with 7 bases between. The CDR3: CASSKGQETQYF. The CDR3, as DNA: TGCGCCAGCAGTAAAGGGCAAGAGACCCAGTACTTC.

The J gene is TRBJ2-7, the V gene TRBV27; 7 nucleotides align to TRBD1. The CDR3 consists of 14 residues. The germline V gene has CDR1 MNHEY and CDR2 SMNVEV (reference sequence). V was clipped by 9 bases and J by 5 bases; unmatched bases: 13. The CDR3 DNA follows: TGTGCCAGTGGACAGGCTTCATGGGGTGACGAGCAGTACTTC. Its protein product is CASGQASWGDEQYF.

The genes are TRBV27 and TRBJ1-1; D call uncertain. V was clipped by 6 bases and J by 7 bases, with 15 bases between them. This CDR3 comprises 13 residues. Per germline, CDR1 MNHEY and CDR2 SMNVEV (reference sequence). This CDR3 is CASRITRFNEAFF. DNA of the CDR3: TGTGCCAGCAGGATCACCCGCTTTAATGAAGCTTTCTTT.

The table lists this clonotype with a few counts. The chain carries TRBV15 and TRBJ1-2; maybe TRBD1 (5 bases). Per germline, CDR1 LNHNV and CDR2 YYDKDF (reference sequence). The V end was cut by 0 bases, the J end by 4 bases, with 12 bases between. The CDR3 runs 15 residues. The CDR3 nucleotides read TGTGCCACCAGCAGAGACTTTGAGGGGCTCTATGGCTACACCTTC. Translating gives CATSRDFEGLYGYTF.

There are a few counts of this clonotype. The V gene is TRBV2, the J gene TRBJ1-5, with a tentative D call TRBD1 (5 bases). CDR1 SNHLY and CDR2 FYNNEI come from the germline V gene. Deletions cut 6 bases from V and 5 bases from J, with 11 bases between. The CDR3 loop spans 13 amino acids. The CDR3 reads CASRVGGDQPQHF. In DNA, the CDR3 is TGTGCCAGCAGAGTCGGGGGGGATCAGCCCCAGCATTTT.

The V and J genes are TRBV6-6 and TRBJ1-6; perhaps TRBD1 as D (5 bases). Germline V gene sequence: CDR1 MNHNY, CDR2 SVGAGI (reference sequence). The V and J ends lost 7 bases and 5 bases respectively, with 9 bases between them. The CDR3 extends over 13 amino acids. DNA of the CDR3: TGTGCCAGCACAGGGTCTGATAATTCACCCCTCCACTTT. Translating it yields CASTGSDNSPLHF.

The V gene is TRBV25-1, the J gene TRBJ2-7; possible D gene TRBD2, 5 bases. The CDR3 length is 14 residues. V was clipped by 3 bases and J by 3 bases, with 12 bases between them. Per the germline V gene, CDR1 is MGHDK and CDR2 is SYGVNS. In DNA form, the CDR3 reads TGTGCCAGCAGTGAGAGTGGGAGAGGCTACGAGCAGTACTTC. This codes for CASSESGRGYEQYF.

The chain carries TRBV29-1 and TRBJ1-4; D not resolved. Germline CDR1 SQVTM, CDR2 ANQGSEA. The CDR3 is made up of 14 amino acids. V was pared by 5 bases and J by 3 bases, with 13 bases between. As DNA, the CDR3 is TGCAGCGTTCCCGTGGGGTCGGCTAATGAAAAACTGTTTTTT. The encoded protein is CSVPVGSANEKLFF.

There are a few counts of this clonotype. A read error may account for a junction end that differs from germline. This chain uses TRBV2 with TRBJ2-3, with D unclear. CDR1 and CDR2 (germline): SNHLY, FYNNEI. The CDR3 extends over 12 amino acids. The CDR3 protein is CAGSGMPDTQYF. CDR3 sequence (DNA): TGTGCCGGCAGTGGGATGCCAGATACGCAGTATTTT.

This clonotype was observed a handful of times. The rearrangement uses TRBV12-3 or TRBV12-4 and TRBJ2-7; perhaps D is TRBD1 or TRBD2 (6 bases each). The length of the CDR3 is 14 residues. The V end lost 7 bases, the J end lost 2 bases, and 15 bases lay between the germline ends. This chain's CDR3 is CASTREWGPYEQYF. CDR3 in DNA: TGTGCCAGCACCCGGGAGTGGGGGCCCTACGAGCAGTACTTC.

In its sample, this clonotype was seen a few times. The rearrangement links TRBV7-9 to TRBJ2-1; TRBD2 matches 7 bases. Trimming removed 6 bases from V and 9 bases from J; junction bases left unmatched: 14. The CDR3 is 15 amino acids. Germline CDR1 reads SEHNR; CDR2 reads FQNEAQ (reference sequence). The CDR3 sequence: CASSPWGRAHGEQFF. The CDR3 DNA follows: TGTGCCAGCAGTCCATGGGGGAGGGCCCATGGTGAGCAGTTCTTC. The variable domain in full, completed from reference TRBV7-9 and TRBJ2-1, reads DTGVSQNPRHKITKRGQNVTFRCDPISEHNRLYWYRQTLGQGPEFLTYFQNEAQLEKSRLLSDRFSAERPKGSFSTLEIQRTEQGDSAMYLCASSPWGRAHGEQFFGPGTRLTVL.

In this sample, this clonotype turned up a few times. This chain connects TRBV19 to TRBJ2-7, with 7 nucleotides matching TRBD2. Germline lookup yields CDR1 LNHDA and CDR2 SQIVND (reference sequence). V was clipped by 7 bases and J by 5 bases; unmatched bases: 8. This CDR3 has 13 residues. The CDR3 here is CASTAGLADEQYF. Here the CDR3 DNA reads TGTGCCAGTACCGCCGGGCTAGCGGACGAGCAGTACTTC.